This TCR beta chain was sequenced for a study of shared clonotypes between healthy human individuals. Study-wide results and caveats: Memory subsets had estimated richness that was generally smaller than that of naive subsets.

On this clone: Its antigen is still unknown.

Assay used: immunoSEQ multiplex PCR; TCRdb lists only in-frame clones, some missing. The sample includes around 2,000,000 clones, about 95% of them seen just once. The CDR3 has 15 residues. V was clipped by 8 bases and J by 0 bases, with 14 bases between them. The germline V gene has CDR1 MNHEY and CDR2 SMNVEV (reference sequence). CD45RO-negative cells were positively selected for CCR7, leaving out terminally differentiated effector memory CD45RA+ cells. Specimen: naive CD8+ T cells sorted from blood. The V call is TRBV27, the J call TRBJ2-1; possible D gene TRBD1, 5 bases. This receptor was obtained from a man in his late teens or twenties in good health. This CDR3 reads CASGETAPSYNEQFF. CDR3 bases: TGTGCCAGCGGAGAGACAGCCCCCTCCTACAATGAGCAGTTCTTC.